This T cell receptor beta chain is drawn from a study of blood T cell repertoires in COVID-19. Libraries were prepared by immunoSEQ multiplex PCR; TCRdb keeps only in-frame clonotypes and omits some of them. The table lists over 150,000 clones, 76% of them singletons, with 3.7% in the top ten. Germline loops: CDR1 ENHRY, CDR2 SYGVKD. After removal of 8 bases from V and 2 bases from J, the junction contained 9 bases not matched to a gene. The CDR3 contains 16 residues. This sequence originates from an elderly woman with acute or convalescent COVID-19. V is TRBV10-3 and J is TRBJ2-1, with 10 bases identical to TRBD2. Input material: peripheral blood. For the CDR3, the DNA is TGTGCCATCGGAGGGGGAACTAGCGGGGCCTACAATGAGCAGTTCTTC. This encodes CAIGGGTSGAYNEQFF.